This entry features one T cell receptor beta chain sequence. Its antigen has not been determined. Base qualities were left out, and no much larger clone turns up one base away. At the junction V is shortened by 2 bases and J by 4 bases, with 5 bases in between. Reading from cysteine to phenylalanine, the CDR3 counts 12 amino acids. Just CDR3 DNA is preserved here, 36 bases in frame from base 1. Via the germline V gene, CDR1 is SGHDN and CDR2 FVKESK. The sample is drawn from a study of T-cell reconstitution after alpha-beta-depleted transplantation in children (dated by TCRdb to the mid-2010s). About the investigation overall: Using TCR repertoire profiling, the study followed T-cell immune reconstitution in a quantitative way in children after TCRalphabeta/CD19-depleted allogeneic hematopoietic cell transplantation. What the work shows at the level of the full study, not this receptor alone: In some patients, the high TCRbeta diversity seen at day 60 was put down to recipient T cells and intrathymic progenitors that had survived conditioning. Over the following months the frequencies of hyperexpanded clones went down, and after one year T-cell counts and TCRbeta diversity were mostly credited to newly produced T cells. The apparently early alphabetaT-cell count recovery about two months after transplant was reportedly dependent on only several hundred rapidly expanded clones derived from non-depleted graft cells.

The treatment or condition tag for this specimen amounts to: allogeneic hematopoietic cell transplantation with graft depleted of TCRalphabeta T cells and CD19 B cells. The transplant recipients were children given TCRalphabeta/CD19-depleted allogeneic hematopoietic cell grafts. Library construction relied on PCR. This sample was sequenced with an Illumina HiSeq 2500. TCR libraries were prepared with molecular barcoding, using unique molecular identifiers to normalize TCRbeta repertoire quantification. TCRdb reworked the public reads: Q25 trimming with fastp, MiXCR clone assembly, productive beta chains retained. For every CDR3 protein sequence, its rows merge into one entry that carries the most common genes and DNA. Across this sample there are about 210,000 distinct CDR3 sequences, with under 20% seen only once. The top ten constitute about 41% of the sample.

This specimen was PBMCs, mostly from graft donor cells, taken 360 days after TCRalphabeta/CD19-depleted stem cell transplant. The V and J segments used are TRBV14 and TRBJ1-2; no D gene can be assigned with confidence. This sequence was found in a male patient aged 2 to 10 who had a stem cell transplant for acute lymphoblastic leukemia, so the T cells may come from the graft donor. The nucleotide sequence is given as TGTGCCAGCAGCCAATCGGGCTATGGCTACACCTTC. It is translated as CASSQSGYGYTF.